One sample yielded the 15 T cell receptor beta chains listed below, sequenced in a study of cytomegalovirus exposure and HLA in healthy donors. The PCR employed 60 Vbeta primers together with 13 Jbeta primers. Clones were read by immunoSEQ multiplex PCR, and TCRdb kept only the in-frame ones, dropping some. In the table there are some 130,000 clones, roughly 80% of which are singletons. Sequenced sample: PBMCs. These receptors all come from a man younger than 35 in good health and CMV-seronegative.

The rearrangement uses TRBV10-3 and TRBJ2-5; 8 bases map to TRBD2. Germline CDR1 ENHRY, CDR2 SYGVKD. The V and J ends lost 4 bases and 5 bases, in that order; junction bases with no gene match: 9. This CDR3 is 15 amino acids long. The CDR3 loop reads CAISGYGGAWETQYF. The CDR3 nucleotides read TGTGCCATCAGTGGTTACGGGGGGGCTTGGGAGACCCAGTACTTC.

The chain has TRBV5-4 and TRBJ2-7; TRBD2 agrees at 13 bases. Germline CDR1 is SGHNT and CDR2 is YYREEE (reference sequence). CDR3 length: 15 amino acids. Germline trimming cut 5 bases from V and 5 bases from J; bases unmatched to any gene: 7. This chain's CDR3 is CASRRGGLAGDEQYF. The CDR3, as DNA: TGTGCCAGCAGACGAGGAGGACTAGCGGGGGACGAGCAGTACTTC.

The CDR3 is CASSRQAGNYGYTF. In DNA, the CDR3 is TGTGCCAGCAGCCGCCAGGCTGGGAACTATGGCTACACCTTC. This chain joins TRBV13 and TRBJ1-2; unclear D gene. The CDR3 consists of 14 residues. Germline V gene sequence: CDR1 PRHDT, CDR2 FYEKMQ (reference sequence). V lost 5 bases to trimming and J lost 2 bases, with 12 bases between them.

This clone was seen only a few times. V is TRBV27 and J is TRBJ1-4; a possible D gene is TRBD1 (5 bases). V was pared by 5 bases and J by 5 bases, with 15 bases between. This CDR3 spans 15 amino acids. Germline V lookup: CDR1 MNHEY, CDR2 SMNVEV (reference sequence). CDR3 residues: CASSIYRRGNEKLFF. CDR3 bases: TGTGCCAGCAGTATCTATCGACGGGGGAATGAAAAACTGTTTTTT.

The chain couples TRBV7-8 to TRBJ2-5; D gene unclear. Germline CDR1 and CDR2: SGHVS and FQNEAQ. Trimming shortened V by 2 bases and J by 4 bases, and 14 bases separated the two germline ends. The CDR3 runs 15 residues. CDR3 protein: CASSLWSGSIETQYF. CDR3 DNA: TGTGCCAGCAGCTTATGGTCCGGGTCGATAGAGACCCAGTACTTC.

CDR3 bases: TGTGCCAGCAGCCCCGGGACCAAAAACATTCAGTACTTC. It encodes CASSPGTKNIQYF. The chain links TRBV9 to TRBJ2-4; tentative D call: TRBD2 (5 bases). CDR1 SGDLS and CDR2 YYNGEE come from the germline V gene. The germline V and J ends were trimmed by 4 bases and 2 bases, with 7 bases remaining between them. CDR3 length: 13 amino acids.

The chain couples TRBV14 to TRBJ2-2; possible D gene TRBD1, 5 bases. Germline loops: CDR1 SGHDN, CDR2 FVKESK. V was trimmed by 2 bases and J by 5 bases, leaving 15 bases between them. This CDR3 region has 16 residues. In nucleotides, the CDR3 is TGTGCCAGCAGCCAAAACCCAGGGATGCGGACCGGGGAGCTGTTTTTT. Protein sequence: CASSQNPGMRTGELFF.

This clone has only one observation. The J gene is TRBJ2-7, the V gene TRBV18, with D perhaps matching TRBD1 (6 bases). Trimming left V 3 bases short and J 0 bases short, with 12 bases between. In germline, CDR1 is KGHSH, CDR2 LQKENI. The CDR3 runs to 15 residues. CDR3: CASSPTGQSSYEQYF. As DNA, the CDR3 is TGTGCCAGCTCACCGACAGGTCAGAGCTCCTACGAGCAGTACTTC.

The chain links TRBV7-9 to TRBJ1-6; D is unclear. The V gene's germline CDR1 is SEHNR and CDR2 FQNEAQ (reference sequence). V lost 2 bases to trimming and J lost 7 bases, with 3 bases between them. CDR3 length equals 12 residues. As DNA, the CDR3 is TGTGCCAGCAGCTTATCGAATTCACCCCTCCACTTT. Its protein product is CASSLSNSPLHF. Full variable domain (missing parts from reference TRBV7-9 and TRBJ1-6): DTGVSQNPRHKITKRGQNVTFRCDPISEHNRLYWYRQTLGQGPEFLTYFQNEAQLEKSRLLSDRFSAERPKGSFSTLEIQRTEQGDSAMYLCASSLSNSPLHFGNGTRLTVT.

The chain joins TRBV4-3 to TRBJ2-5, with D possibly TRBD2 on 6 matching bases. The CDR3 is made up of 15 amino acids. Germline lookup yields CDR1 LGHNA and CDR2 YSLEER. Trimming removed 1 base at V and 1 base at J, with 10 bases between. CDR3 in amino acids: CASSQGPGGQETQYF. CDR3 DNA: TGCGCCAGCAGCCAAGGCCCCGGGGGCCAAGAGACCCAGTACTTC.

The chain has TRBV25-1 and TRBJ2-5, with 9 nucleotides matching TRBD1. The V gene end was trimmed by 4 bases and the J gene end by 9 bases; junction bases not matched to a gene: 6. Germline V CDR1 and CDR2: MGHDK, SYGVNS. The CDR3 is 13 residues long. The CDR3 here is CASSVGQGIAQYF. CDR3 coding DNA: TGTGCCAGCAGTGTGGGACAGGGTATTGCCCAGTACTTC. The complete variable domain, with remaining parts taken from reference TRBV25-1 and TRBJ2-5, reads EADIYQTPRYLVIGTGKKITLECSQTMGHDKMYWYQQDPGMELHLIHYSYGVNSTEKGDLSSESTVSRIRTEHFPLTLESARPSHTSQYLCASSVGQGIAQYFGPGTRLLVL.

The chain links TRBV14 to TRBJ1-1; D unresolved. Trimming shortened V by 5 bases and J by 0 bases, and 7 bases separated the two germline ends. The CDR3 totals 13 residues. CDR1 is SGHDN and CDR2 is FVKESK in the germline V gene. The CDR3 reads CASSAGLNTEAFF. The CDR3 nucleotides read TGTGCCAGCAGCGCCGGGTTGAACACTGAAGCTTTCTTT. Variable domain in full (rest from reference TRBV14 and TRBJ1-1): EAGVTQFPSHSVIEKGQTVTLRCDPISGHDNLYWYRRVMGKEIKFLLHFVKESKQDESGMPNNRFLAERTGGTYSTLKVQPAELEDSGVYFCASSAGLNTEAFFGQGTRLTVV.

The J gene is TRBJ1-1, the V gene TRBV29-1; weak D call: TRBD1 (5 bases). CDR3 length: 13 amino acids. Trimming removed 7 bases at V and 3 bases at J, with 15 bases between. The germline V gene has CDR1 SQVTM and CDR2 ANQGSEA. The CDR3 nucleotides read TGCAGCGCCTTTCCGGGGGACTACACTGAAGCTTTCTTT. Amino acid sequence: CSAFPGDYTEAFF. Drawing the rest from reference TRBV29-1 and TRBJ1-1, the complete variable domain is SAVISQKPSRDICQRGTSLTIQCQVDSQVTMMFWYRQQPGQSLTLIATANQGSEATYESGFVIDKFPISRPNLTFSTLTVSNMSPEDSSIYLCSAFPGDYTEAFFGQGTRLTVV.

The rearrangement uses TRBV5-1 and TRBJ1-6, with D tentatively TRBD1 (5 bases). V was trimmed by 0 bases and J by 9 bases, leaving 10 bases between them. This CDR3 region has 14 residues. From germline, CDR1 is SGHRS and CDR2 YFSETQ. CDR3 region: CASSLGQQGSPLHF. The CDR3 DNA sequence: TGCGCCAGCAGCTTGGGGCAGCAGGGTTCACCCCTCCACTTT. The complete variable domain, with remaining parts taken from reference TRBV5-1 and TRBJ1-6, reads KAGVTQTPRYLIKTRGQQVTLSCSPISGHRSVSWYQQTPGQGLQFLFEYFSETQRNKGNFPGRFSGRQFSNSRSEMNVSTLELGDSALYLCASSLGQQGSPLHFGNGTRLTVT.

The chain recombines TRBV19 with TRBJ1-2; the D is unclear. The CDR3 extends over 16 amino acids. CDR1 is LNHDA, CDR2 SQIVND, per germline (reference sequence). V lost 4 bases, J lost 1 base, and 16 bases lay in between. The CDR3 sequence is CASSSTATPLNYGYTF. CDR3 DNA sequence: TGTGCCAGTAGTAGCACAGCTACCCCGCTTAACTATGGCTACACCTTC.